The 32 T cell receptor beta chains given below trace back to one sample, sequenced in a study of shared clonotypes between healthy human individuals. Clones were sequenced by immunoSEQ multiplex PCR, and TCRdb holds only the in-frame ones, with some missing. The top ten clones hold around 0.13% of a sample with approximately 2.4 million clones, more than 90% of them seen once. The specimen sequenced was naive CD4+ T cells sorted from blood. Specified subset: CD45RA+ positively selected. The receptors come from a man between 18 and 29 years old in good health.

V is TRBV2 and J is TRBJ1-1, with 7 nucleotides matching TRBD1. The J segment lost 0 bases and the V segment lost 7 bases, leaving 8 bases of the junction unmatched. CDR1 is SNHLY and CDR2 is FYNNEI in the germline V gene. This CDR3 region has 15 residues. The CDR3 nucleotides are TGTGCCAGCATACGGGACAGTTCTATGAACACTGAAGCTTTCTTT. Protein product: CASIRDSSMNTEAFF.

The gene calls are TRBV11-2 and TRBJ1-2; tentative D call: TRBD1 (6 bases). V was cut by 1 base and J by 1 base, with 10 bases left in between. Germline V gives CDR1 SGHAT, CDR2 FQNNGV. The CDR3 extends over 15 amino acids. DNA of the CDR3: TGTGCCAGCAGCTTAGGATACAGGGTTAACTATGGCTACACCTTC. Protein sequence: CASSLGYRVNYGYTF.

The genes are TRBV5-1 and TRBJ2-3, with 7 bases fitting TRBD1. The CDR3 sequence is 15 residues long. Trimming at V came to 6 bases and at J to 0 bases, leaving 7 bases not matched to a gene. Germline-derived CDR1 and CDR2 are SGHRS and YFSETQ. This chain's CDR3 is CASTDGTASTDTQYF. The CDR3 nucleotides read TGCGCCAGCACCGATGGGACAGCTAGCACAGATACGCAGTATTTT.

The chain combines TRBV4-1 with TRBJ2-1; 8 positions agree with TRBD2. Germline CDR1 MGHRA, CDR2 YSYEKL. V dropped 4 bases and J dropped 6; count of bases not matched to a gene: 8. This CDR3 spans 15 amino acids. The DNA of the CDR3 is TGCGCCAGCAGCCCCGCGGGACTAGGGGGCAATGAGCAGTTCTTC. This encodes CASSPAGLGGNEQFF.

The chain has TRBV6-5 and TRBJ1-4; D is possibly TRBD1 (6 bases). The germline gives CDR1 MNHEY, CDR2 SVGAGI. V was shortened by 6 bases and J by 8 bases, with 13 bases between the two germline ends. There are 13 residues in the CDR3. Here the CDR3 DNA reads TGTGCCAGCAGACCCAGGACAGCGGAAAAACTGTTTTTT. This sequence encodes CASRPRTAEKLFF.

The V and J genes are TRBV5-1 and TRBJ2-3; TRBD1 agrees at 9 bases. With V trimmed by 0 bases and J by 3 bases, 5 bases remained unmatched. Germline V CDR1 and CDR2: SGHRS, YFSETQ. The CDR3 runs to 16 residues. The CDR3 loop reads CASSLGTGAGTDTQYF. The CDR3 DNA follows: TGCGCCAGCAGCTTGGGGACAGGGGCGGGAACAGATACGCAGTATTTT.

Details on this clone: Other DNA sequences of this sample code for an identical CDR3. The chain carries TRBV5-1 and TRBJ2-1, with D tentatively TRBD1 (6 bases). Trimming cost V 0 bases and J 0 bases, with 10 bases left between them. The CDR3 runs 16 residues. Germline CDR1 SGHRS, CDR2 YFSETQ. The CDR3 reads CASSLEGDSSYNEQFF. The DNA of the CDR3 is TGCGCCAGCAGCTTGGAGGGGGATAGCTCCTACAATGAGCAGTTCTTC.

The CDR3 spells CASSLVGLALSGETQYF. CDR3 bases: TGTGCCAGCAGCTTAGTGGGACTAGCTCTTAGCGGGGAGACCCAGTACTTC. This chain joins TRBV11-2 and TRBJ2-5, with 9 positions matching TRBD2. CDR1 SGHAT and CDR2 FQNNGV come from the germline V gene. With 1 base clipped from V and 5 bases from J, the junction kept 11 bases outside the gene matches. CDR3 length: 17 amino acids.

CDR3 DNA sequence: TGCGCCAGCAGCCCCCGAGGGGACGGGGAGACCCAGTACTTC. This codes for CASSPRGDGETQYF. The chain has TRBV5-1 and TRBJ2-5; D may be TRBD1 or TRBD2 (5 bases each). CDR1 is SGHRS, CDR2 YFSETQ, per germline. V was cut by 4 bases and J by 5 bases, with 15 bases left in between. The CDR3 length is 14 residues.

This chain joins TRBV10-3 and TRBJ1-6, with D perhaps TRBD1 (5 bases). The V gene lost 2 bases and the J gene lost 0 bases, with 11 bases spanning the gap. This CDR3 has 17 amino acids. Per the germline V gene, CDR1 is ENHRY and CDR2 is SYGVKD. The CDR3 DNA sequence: TGTGCCATCAGTGAGCAGGACACCCCCTCCTATAATTCACCCCTCCACTTT. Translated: CAISEQDTPSYNSPLHF.

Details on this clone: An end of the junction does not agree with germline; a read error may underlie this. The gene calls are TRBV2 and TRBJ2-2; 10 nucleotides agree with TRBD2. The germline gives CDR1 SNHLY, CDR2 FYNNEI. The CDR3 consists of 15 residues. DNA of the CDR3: TGTGCCAGCAGTCAGGGACTAGCGAAAACCGGGGAGCTGTTTTTT. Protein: CASSQGLAKTGELFF.

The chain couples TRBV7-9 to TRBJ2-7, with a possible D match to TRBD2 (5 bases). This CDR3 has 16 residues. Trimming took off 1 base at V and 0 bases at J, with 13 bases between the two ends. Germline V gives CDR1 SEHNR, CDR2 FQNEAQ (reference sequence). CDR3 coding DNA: TGTGCCAGCAGCTTAGTGTCTGGACTTAGCTCCTACGAGCAGTACTTC. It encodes CASSLVSGLSSYEQYF.

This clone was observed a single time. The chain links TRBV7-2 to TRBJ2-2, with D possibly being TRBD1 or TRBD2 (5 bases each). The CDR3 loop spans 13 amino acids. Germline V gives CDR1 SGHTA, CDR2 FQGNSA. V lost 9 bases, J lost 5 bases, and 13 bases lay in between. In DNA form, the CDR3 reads TGTGCCAGTTCTTGGGGGTTAACCGGGGAGCTGTTTTTT. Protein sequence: CASSWGLTGELFF.

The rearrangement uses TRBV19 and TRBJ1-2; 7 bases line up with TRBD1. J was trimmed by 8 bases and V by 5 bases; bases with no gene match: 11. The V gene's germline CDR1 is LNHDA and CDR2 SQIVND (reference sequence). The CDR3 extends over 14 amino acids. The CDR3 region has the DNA TGTGCCAGTAGTCTGGACAGGTCCCCGGGCGGCTACACCTTC. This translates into CASSLDRSPGGYTF. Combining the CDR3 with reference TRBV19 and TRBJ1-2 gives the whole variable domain DGGITQSPKYLFRKEGQNVTLSCEQNLNHDAMYWYRQDPGQGLRLIYYSQIVNDFQKGDIAEGYSVSREKKESFPLTVTSAQKNPTAFYLCASSLDRSPGGYTFGSGTRLTVV.

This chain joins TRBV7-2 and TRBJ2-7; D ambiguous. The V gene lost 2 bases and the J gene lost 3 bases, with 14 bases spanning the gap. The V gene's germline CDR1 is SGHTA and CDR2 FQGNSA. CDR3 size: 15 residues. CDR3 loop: CASSLSSPRLYEQYF. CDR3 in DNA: TGTGCCAGCAGCTTAAGCAGCCCCCGGCTCTACGAGCAGTACTTC.

The chain's CDR3 is CARSLAIGTCSSYEQYF. Here the CDR3 DNA reads TGTGCCAGAAGCTTGGCAATCGGGACTTGTTCGTCCTACGAGCAGTACTTC. The genes are TRBV5-3 and TRBJ2-7, with D possibly matching TRBD2 (6 bases). TRBV5-3 is an open reading frame whose function is uncertain. The CDR3 consists of 17 residues. Trimming pared 0 bases from V and 1 base from J, leaving 17 bases between.

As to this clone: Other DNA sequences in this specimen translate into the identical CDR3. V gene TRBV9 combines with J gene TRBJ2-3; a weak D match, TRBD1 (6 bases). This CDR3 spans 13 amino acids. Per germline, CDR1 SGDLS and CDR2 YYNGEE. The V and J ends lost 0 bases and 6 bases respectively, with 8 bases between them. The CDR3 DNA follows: TGTGCCAGCAGCGTAGATAGGGGGGATACGCAGTATTTT. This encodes CASSVDRGDTQYF. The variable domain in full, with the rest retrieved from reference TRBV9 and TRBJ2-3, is DSGVTQTPKHLITATGQRVTLRCSPRSGDLSVYWYQQSLDQGLQFLIQYYNGEERAKGNILERFSAQQFPDLHSELNLSSLELGDSALYFCASSVDRGDTQYFGPGTRLTVL.

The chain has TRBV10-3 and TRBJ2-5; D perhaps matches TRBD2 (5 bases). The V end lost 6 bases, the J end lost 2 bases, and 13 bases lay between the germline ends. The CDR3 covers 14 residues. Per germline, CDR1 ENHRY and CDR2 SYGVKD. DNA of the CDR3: TGTGCCATCAGGAGGGCAGGCCCGCAAGAGACCCAGTACTTC. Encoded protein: CAIRRAGPQETQYF.

In nucleotides, the CDR3 is TGTGCCAGCACCGTCCCCGGACAGGGGCGTCCTGACGAGCAGTACTTC. Amino acid sequence: CASTVPGQGRPDEQYF. The chain couples TRBV6-6 to TRBJ2-7; 9 bases agree with TRBD1. The V gene's germline CDR1 is MNHNY and CDR2 SVGAGI (reference sequence). The CDR3 loop spans 16 amino acids. With 7 bases clipped from V and 5 bases from J, the junction kept 15 bases outside the gene matches.

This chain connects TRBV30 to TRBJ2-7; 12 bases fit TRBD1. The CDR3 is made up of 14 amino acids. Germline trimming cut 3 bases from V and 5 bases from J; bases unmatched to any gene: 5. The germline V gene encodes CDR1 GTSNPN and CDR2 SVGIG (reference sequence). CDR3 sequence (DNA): TGTGCCTGGAGGCCGGGACAGGGGGCACACGAGCAGTACTTC. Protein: CAWRPGQGAHEQYF.

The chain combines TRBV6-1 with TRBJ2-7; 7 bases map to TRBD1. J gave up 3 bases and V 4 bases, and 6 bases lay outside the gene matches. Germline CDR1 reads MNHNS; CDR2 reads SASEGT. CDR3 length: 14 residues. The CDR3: CASSGGTVIYEQYF. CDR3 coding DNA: TGTGCCAGCAGTGGGGGGACAGTAATCTACGAGCAGTACTTC.

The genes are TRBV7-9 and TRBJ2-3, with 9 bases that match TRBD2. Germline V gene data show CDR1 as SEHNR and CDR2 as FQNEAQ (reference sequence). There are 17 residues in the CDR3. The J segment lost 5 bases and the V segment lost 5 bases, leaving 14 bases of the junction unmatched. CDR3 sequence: CASSLRAKREAQDTQYF. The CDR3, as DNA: TGTGCCAGCAGCCTAAGGGCAAAGCGGGAGGCCCAAGATACGCAGTATTTT.

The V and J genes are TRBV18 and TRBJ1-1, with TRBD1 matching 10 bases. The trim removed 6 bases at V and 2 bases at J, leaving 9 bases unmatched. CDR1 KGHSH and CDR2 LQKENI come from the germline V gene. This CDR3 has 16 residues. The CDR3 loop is CASSQSTGGANTEAFF. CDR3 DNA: TGTGCCAGCTCCCAATCGACAGGGGGCGCAAACACTGAAGCTTTCTTT.

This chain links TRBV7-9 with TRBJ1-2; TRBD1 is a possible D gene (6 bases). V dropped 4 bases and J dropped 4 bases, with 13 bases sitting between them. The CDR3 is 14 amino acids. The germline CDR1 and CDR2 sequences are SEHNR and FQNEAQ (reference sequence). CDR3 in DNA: TGTGCCAGCAGCTGGGACACCGAGATCTATGGCTACACCTTC. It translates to CASSWDTEIYGYTF.

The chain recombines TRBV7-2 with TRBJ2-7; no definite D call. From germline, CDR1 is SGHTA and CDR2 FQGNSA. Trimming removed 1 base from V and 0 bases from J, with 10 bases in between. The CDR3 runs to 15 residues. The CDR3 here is CASSLGQASSYEQYF. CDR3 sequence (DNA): TGTGCCAGCAGCTTAGGGCAGGCGAGCTCCTACGAGCAGTACTTC.

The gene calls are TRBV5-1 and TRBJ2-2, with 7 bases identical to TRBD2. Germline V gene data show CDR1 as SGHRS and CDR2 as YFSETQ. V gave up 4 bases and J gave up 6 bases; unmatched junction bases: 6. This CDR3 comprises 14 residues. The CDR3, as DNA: TGCGCCAGCAGCAGGACTAGTGGAGCCGGGGAGCTGTTTTTT. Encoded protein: CASSRTSGAGELFF. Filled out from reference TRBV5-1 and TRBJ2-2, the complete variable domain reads KAGVTQTPRYLIKTRGQQVTLSCSPISGHRSVSWYQQTPGQGLQFLFEYFSETQRNKGNFPGRFSGRQFSNSRSEMNVSTLELGDSALYLCASSRTSGAGELFFGEGSRLTVL.

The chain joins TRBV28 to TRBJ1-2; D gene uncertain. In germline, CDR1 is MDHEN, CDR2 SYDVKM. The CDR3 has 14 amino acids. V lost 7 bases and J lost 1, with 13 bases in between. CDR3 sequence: CASIRSTDNYGYTF. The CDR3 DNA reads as TGTGCCAGCATTCGATCGACGGATAACTATGGCTACACCTTC.

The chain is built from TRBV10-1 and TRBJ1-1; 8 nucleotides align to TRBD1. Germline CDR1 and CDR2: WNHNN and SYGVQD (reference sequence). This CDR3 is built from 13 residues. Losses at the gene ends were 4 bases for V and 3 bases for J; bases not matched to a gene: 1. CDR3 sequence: CASSGQGYTEAFF. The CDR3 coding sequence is TGCGCCAGCAGTGGACAGGGGTACACTGAAGCTTTCTTT.

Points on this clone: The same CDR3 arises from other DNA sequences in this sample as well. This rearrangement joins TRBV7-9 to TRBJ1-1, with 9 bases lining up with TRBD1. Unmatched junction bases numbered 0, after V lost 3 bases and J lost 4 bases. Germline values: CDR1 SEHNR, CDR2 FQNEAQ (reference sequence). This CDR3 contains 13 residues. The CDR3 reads CASSLTGGTEAFF. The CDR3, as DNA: TGTGCCAGCAGCTTGACAGGGGGCACTGAAGCTTTCTTT.

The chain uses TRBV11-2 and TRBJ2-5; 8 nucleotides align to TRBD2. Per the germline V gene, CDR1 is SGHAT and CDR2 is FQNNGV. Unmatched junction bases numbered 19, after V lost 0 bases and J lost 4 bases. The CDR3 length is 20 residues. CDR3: CASSLDPPGLVTGLAETQYF. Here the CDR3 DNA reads TGTGCCAGCAGCTTAGACCCGCCGGGACTAGTAACGGGTCTGGCAGAGACCCAGTACTTC.

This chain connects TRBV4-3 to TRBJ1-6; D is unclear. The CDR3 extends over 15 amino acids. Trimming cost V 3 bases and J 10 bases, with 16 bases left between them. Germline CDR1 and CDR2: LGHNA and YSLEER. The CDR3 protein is CASSHGIEGTSPLHF. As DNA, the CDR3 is TGCGCCAGCAGCCATGGGATCGAGGGAACCTCACCCCTCCACTTT.

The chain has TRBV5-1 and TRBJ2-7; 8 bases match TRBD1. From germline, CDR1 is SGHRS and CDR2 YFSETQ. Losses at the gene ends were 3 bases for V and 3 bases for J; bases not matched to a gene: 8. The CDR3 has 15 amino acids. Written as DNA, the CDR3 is TGCGCCAGCAGCTACTGGACAGGGCAGGGCTACGAGCAGTACTTC. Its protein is CASSYWTGQGYEQYF.